This T cell receptor beta chain emerged from a study of neurological immune-mediated disorders. TCRdb ran MiXCR on the 5' RACE reads and lists one entry per CDR3 protein. The sample carries about 33,000 distinct CDR3 sequences, less than 15% recorded once. This clonotype has ten or more counts. Its specificity is not known. CDR3 length equals 11 residues. The V end lost 3 bases, the J end lost 10 bases, and 6 bases lay between the germline ends. Time point indicated: longitudinal time-point 2. The starting material, 2 million PBMCs stored at -80 C, gave rise to the unsorted libraries. The study, taken as a whole, reports: HTLV-1-associated myelopathy ranked highest for TCR clonal expansion and multiple sclerosis lowest, beneath healthy controls.

What was sequenced was PBMCs. The rearrangement uses TRBV12-3 or TRBV12-4 and TRBJ1-4, with unresolved D. This sequence originates from a woman aged 40 to 50 in good health. CDR3 residues: CASSLYGKLFF. In DNA, the CDR3 is TGTGCCAGCAGTTTGTATGGAAAACTGTTTTTT.